The 10 T cell receptor beta chains listed next were all sequenced from one sample in a study of T-cell memory formation after mild COVID-19. TCRdb used MiXCR to reprocess the 5' RACE reads, holding one entry per CDR3 protein. This table holds 45,000 to 55,000 distinct CDR3 sequences, over 6.5% found once. Sequenced sample: PBMCs or a T cell subset sorted from them (not recorded which). The receptors here all came from a man between 18 and 29 years old who had mild COVID-19 (a few samples of this study predate the infection). Cell type and time point are not known.

J is TRBJ2-1 and V is TRBV12-3 or TRBV12-4; D is perhaps TRBD2 (5 bases). Trimming took off 11 bases at V and 5 bases at J, with 16 bases between the two ends. The CDR3 length is 13 residues. Here the CDR3 reads CACPSPGDNEQFF. For the CDR3, the DNA is TGTGCCTGTCCTTCCCCCGGGGACAATGAGCAGTTCTTC.

This clonotype was counted ten times or more. The chain recombines TRBV7-2 with TRBJ2-5; D gene uncertain. Deletions cut 5 bases from V and 2 bases from J, with 9 bases between. The CDR3 consists of 13 residues. Germline V lookup: CDR1 SGHTA, CDR2 FQGNSA. The CDR3 here is CASSPRRQETQYF. The CDR3 region has the DNA TGTGCCAGCAGCCCTAGACGACAAGAGACCCAGTACTTC.

This chain connects TRBV28 to TRBJ2-2; D gene uncertain. The CDR3 contains 13 residues. V shed 7 bases and J shed 0 bases, with 6 bases lying between them. Germline CDR1 is MDHEN and CDR2 is SYDVKM. CDR3 protein: CASTPTNTGELFF. CDR3 in DNA: TGTGCCAGCACTCCGACGAACACCGGGGAGCTGTTTTTT.

This clonotype has just a few counts. The chain's CDR3 is CASSFEGNQPQHF. The CDR3, as DNA: TGTGCCAGCAGTTTCGAGGGCAATCAGCCCCAGCATTTT. The chain uses TRBV12-3 or TRBV12-4 and TRBJ1-5; D call uncertain. The V and J ends lost 3 bases and 2 bases respectively, with 5 bases between them. CDR3 length: 13 residues.

The chain uses TRBV5-1 and TRBJ1-1, with D possibly TRBD1 on 6 matching bases. V was cut by 4 bases and J by 5 bases, with 15 bases left in between. Germline CDR1 and CDR2: SGHRS and YFSETQ. This CDR3 region has 14 residues. CDR3 coding DNA: TGCGCCAGCAGCGTTACAGGGACGGGTACTGAAGCTTTCTTT. Its protein product is CASSVTGTGTEAFF.

The J gene is TRBJ2-2, the V gene TRBV5-1; unclear D gene. This CDR3 comprises 13 residues. Germline-derived CDR1 and CDR2 are SGHRS and YFSETQ. V gave up 1 base and J gave up 5 bases, with 6 bases separating them. The CDR3 region has the DNA TGCGCCAGCAGCTTGATTTTAACCGGGGAGCTGTTTTTT. Its translation: CASSLILTGELFF.

This clonotype was observed many times. The chain combines TRBV7-2 with TRBJ2-3; D perhaps matches TRBD2 (5 bases). This CDR3 has 12 residues. Trimming removed 6 bases at V and 9 bases at J, with 13 bases between. Germline-derived CDR1 and CDR2 are SGHTA and FQGNSA. CDR3 amino acids: CASSSAGETQYF. Written as DNA, the CDR3 is TGTGCCAGCAGTTCAGCCGGGGAGACGCAGTATTTT.

The V call is TRBV3-1, the J call TRBJ1-1, with unresolved D. The CDR3 has 13 amino acids. Trimming cost V 2 bases and J 11 bases, with 15 bases left between them. Germline CDR1 reads LGHDT; CDR2 reads YNNKEL (reference sequence). This CDR3 is CASSQSVSRSAFF. Written as DNA, the CDR3 is TGTGCCAGCAGCCAAAGCGTTTCCAGATCTGCTTTCTTT.

This clonotype was seen ten or more times. J is TRBJ2-1 and V is TRBV6-5; maybe TRBD1 (5 bases). This CDR3 comprises 13 residues. Trimming left V 2 bases short and J 5 bases short, with 7 bases between. CDR1 and CDR2 (germline): MNHEY, SVGAGI. CDR3 in amino acids: CASSYPGHNEQFF. The CDR3 DNA is TGTGCCAGCAGTTACCCAGGGCACAATGAGCAGTTCTTC.

This clonotype was seen at least ten times. V usage is TRBV5-1 and J usage is TRBJ2-1; D is possibly TRBD1 (6 bases). Germline-derived CDR1 and CDR2 are SGHRS and YFSETQ. The CDR3 is 15 amino acids. Trimming cost V 1 base and J 5 bases, with 13 bases left between them. The chain's CDR3 is CASSLSPGENNEQFF. As DNA, the CDR3 is TGCGCCAGCAGCTTGAGCCCAGGGGAGAACAATGAGCAGTTCTTC.